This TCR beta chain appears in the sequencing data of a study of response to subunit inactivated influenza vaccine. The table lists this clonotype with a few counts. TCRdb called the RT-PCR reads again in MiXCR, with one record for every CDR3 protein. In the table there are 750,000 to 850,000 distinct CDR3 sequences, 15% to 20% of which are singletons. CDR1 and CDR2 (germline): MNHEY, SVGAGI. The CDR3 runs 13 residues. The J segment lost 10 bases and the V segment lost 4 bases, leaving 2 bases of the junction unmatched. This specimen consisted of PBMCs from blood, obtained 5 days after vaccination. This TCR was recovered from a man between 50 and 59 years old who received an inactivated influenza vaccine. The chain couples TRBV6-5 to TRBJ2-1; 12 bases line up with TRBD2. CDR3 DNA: TGTGCCAGCAGTTGGACTAGCGGGGACGAGCAGTTCTTC. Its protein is CASSWTSGDEQFF.